Sequencing of this T cell receptor (beta chain) was carried out in a study of kidney transplant recipient with SARS-CoV-2 infection. This CDR3 contains 16 residues. V shed 1 base and J shed 2 bases, with 14 bases lying between them. CDR1 and CDR2 from the germline V gene are SGHTA and FQGNSA. TCRdb reprocessed the reads with MiXCR, giving one entry per CDR3 protein. This sample has 200,000 to 300,000 distinct CDR3 sequences, with 25% to 30% found just once. The specimen was a blood sample, collected at baseline and around day 120 from a kidney transplant recipient. The chain couples TRBV7-2 to TRBJ2-5, with D maybe TRBD2 (6 bases). The source is a male patient between 25 and 40 years old who had COVID-19 and was a kidney transplant recipient. The graft donor may have contributed some T cells. The CDR3 sequence is CASSLGWLARQETQYF. DNA for the CDR3: TGTGCCAGCAGCTTAGGGTGGCTAGCGAGACAAGAGACCCAGTACTTC.